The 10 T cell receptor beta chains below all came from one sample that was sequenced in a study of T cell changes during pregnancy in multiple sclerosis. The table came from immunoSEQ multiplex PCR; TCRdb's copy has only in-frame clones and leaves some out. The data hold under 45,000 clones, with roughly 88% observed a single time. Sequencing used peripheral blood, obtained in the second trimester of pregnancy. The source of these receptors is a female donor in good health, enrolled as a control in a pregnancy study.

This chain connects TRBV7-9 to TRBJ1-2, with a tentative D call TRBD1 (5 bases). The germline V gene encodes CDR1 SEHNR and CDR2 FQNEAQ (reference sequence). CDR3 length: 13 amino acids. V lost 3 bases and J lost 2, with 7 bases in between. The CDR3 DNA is TGTGCCAGCAGCTTTAAGGGGAACTATGGCTACACCTTC. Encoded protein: CASSFKGNYGYTF.

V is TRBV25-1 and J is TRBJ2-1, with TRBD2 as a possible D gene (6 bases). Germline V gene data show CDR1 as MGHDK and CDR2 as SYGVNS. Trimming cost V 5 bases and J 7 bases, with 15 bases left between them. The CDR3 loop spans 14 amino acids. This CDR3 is CASSFAGLINEQFF. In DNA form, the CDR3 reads TGTGCCAGCAGTTTTGCGGGATTAATAAATGAGCAGTTCTTC.

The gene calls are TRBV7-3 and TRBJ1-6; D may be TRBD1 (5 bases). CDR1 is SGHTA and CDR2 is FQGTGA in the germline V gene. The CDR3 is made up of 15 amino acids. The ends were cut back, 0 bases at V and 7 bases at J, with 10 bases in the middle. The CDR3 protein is CASSLTGQSNSPLHF. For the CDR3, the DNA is TGTGCCAGCAGCTTAACGGGGCAGTCCAATTCACCCCTCCACTTT.

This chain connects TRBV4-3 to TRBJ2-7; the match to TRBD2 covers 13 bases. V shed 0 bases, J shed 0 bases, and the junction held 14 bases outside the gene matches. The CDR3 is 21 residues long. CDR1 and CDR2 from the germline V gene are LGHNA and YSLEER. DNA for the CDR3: TGCGCCAGCAGCCAAGATCTATTCGTGGGACTAGCGGGGACGGACTCCTACGAGCAGTACTTC. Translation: CASSQDLFVGLAGTDSYEQYF.

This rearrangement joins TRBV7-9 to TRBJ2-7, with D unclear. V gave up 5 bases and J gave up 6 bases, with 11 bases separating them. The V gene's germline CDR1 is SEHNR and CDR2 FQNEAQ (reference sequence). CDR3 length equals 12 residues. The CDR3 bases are TGTGCCAGCAGCCAAGCGTCCGGCGAGCAGTACTTC. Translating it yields CASSQASGEQYF.

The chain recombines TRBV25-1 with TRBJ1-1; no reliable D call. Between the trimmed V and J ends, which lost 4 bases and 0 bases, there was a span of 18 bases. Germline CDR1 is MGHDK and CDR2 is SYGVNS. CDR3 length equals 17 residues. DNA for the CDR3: TGTGCCAGCAGTGGGCAGGATGATTTATTCATGAACACTGAAGCTTTCTTT. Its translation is CASSGQDDLFMNTEAFF.

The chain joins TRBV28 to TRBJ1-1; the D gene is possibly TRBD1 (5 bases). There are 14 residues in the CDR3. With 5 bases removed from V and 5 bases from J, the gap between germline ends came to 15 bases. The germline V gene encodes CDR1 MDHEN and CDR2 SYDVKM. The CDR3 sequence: CASSNRLLGTEAFF. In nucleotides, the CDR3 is TGTGCCAGCAGTAACAGGCTCCTAGGGACTGAAGCTTTCTTT. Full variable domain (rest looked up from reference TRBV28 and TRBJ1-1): DVKVTQSSRYLVKRTGEKVFLECVQDMDHENMFWYRQDPGLGLRLIYFSYDVKMKEKGDIPEGYSVSREKKERFSLILESASTNQTSMYLCASSNRLLGTEAFFGQGTRLTVV.

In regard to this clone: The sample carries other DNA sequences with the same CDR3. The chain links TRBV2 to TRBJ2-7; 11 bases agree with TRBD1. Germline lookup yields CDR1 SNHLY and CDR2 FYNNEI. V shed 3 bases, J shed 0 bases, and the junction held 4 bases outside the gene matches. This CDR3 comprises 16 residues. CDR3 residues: CASSEAGQGDSYEQYF. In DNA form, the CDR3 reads TGTGCCAGCAGTGAGGCGGGACAGGGGGACTCCTACGAGCAGTACTTC.

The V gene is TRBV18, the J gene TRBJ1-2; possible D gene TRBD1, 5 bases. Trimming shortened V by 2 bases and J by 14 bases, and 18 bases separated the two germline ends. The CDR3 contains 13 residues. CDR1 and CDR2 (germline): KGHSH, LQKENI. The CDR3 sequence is CASSPVGAVLRTF. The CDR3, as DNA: TGTGCCAGCTCACCAGTTGGGGCGGTGCTACGTACCTTC.

The CDR3 is CASSRGGGHYGYTF. The CDR3, as DNA: TGTGCCAGCAGTCGAGGGGGGGGTCACTATGGCTACACCTTC. The chain combines TRBV9 with TRBJ1-2, with D possibly matching TRBD1 (6 bases). CDR3 length: 14 residues. V was trimmed by 5 bases and J by 3 bases, leaving 14 bases between them. Germline loops: CDR1 SGDLS, CDR2 YYNGEE.